This T cell receptor beta chain derives from a study of T-cell memory formation after mild COVID-19. This CDR3 is 14 amino acids long. V was clipped by 1 base and J by 2 bases, with 9 bases between them. The germline V gene encodes CDR1 SNHLY and CDR2 FYNNEI. A 5'RACE reaction primed in the constant segment made cDNA libraries of TCR alpha and TCR beta, and these carried sample barcodes and UMIs. TCRdb called the 5' RACE reads again in MiXCR, with one record for every CDR3 protein. Altogether 310,000 or so distinct CDR3 sequences are present, about 16% being singletons, with the ten largest covering 22%. This clonotype was recorded at least ten times. The target antigen is unknown. The study's findings and limits: In pre-infection memory, a portion of responding clones appeared, which suggested that cross-reactive memory joined. Contracting clones localized mainly to CM and EM when CD4+ and mainly to EMRA when CD8+. Contracting clones, day 15 to 85, had balanced CD4/CD8, and later expanders favored CD4+.

The receptor was isolated from a man younger than 35 who had mild COVID-19 (a few samples of this study predate the infection). Cell type and time point are not known. Sequencing used PBMCs or a T cell subset sorted from them (not recorded which). The chain links TRBV2 to TRBJ2-7, with D possibly matching TRBD2 (7 bases). The CDR3 region is CASSEVRGPYEQYF. CDR3 in DNA: TGTGCCAGCAGTGAAGTGCGGGGGCCCTACGAGCAGTACTTC.